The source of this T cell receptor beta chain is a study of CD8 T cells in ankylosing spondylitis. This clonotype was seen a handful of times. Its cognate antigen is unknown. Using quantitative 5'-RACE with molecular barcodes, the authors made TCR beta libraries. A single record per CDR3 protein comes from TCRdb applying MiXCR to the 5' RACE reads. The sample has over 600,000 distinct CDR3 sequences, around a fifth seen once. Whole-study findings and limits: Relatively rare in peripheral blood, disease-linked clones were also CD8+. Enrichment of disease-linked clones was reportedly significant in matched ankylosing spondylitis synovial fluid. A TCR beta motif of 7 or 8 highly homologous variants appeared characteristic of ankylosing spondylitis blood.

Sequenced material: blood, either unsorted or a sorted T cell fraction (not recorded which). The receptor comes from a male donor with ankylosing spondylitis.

Written as DNA, the CDR3 is TGTGCCAGCAGCACGCGGACAGGGGGCGCGAACACCGGGGAGCTGTTTTTT. Translation gives CASSTRTGGANTGELFF. This chain connects TRBV12-3 or TRBV12-4 to TRBJ2-2; 11 bases line up with TRBD1. This CDR3 comprises 17 residues. V was pared by 6 bases and J by 0 bases, with 6 bases of the junction left unmatched.